This T cell receptor (beta chain) derives from a study of blood T cell repertoires in COVID-19. About the study: Samples taken during acute and convalescent COVID-19 were collected in the United States, Italy and Spain. Sample material is recorded as cDNA or gDNA derived from T cells, B-cell-depleted T cells, or PBMCs.

The CDR3 runs 15 residues. Trimming at V came to 7 bases and at J to 3 bases, leaving 6 bases not matched to a gene. Germline values: CDR1 SQVTM, CDR2 ANQGSEA. Sequencing used immunoSEQ multiplex PCR; TCRdb keeps in-frame clones, though not all of them. Among fewer than 250,000 clones, approximately 81% were seen once, and the ten largest hold about 8.9%. The genes are TRBV29-1 and TRBJ2-5, with 15 bases lining up with TRBD2. This TCR was recovered from a woman in her 50s with acute COVID-19. Sequencing used PBMCs or T cells enriched from blood (not recorded which). The CDR3 DNA reads as TGCAGCGGCATGGGACTAGCGGGGGGTGAAGAGACCCAGTACTTC. It encodes CSGMGLAGGEETQYF.